This T cell receptor beta chain was recovered during a study of PD-1 blockade in classical Hodgkin lymphoma. Each patient's relapse followed autologous stem cell transplantation, and brentuximab vedotin exposure varied. The table came from immunoSEQ multiplex PCR; TCRdb's copy has only in-frame clones and leaves some out. Among around 58,000 clones listed, about 92% were seen once. In germline, CDR1 is SGHRS, CDR2 YFSETQ. The CDR3 totals 15 residues. Trimming left V 3 bases short and J 3 bases short, with 15 bases between. Of note for this clone: Antigen: not known.

Findings of the study overall: By C4D1 there was a significant rise in CD4+ TCR diversity but not in CD8+ TCR diversity. Prior to therapy, complete responders displayed diversity much like that of newly diagnosed patients. Before treatment, TCR diversity in newly diagnosed patients was reportedly lower than in healthy donors.

V and J are TRBV5-1 and TRBJ1-1; weak D call: TRBD1 (5 bases). The sample consisted of peripheral blood mononuclear cells (PBMCs), taken at baseline. The TCR sequence derives from a human donor with classical Hodgkin lymphoma. CDR3 in DNA: TGCGCCAGCAGCTACCGGGGCGAAGAGTACACTGAAGCTTTCTTT. Its protein product is CASSYRGEEYTEAFF.